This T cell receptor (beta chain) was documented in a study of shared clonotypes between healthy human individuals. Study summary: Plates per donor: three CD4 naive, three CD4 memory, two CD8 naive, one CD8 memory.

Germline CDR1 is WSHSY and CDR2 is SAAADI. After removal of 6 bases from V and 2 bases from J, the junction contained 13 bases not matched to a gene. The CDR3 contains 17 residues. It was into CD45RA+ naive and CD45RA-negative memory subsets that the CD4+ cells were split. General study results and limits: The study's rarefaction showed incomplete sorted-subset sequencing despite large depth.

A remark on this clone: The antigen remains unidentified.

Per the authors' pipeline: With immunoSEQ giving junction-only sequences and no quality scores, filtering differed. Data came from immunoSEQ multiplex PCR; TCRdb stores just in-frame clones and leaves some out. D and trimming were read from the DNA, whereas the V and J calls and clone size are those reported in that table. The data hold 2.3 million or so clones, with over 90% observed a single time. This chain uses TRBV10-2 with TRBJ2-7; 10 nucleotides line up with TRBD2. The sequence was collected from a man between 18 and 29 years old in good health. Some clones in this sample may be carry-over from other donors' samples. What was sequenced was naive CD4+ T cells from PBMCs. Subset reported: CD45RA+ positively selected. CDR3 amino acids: CASSHTAPGTSAYEQYF. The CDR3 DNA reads TGCGCCAGCAGCCACACGGCCCCCGGGACTAGCGCCTACGAGCAGTACTTC.